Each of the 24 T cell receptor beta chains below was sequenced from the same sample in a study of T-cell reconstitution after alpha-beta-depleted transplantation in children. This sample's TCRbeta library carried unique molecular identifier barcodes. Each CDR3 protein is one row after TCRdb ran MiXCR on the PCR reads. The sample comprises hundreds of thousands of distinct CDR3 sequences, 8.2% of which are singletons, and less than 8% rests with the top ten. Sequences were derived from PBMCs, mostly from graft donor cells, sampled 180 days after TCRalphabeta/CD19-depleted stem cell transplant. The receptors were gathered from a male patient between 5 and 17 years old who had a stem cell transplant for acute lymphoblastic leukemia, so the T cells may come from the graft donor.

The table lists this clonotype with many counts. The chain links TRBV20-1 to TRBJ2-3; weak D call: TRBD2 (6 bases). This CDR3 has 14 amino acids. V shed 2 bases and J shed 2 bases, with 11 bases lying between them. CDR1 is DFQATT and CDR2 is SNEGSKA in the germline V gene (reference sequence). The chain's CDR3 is CSARRLGLTDTQYF. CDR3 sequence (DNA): TGCAGTGCTAGACGACTAGGCCTCACAGATACGCAGTATTTT.

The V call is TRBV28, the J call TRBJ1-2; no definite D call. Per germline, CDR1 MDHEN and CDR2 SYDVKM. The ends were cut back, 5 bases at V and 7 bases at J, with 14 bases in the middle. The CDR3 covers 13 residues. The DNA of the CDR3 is TGTGCCAGCAGTCCGGAAGGGTTGCGTGGCTACACCTTC. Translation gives CASSPEGLRGYTF.

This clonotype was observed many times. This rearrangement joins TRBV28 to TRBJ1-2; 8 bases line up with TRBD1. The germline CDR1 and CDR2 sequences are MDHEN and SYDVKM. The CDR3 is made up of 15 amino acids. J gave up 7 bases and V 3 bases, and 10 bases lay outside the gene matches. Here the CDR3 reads CASSFLSGGASGYTF. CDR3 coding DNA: TGTGCCAGCAGTTTTCTGTCAGGGGGCGCGAGTGGCTACACCTTC.

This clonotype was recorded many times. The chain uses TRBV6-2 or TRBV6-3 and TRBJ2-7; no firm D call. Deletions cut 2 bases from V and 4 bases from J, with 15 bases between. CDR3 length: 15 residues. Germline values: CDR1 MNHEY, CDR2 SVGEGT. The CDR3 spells CASSYPLRAQYEQYF. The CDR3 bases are TGTGCCAGCAGTTACCCTCTTCGGGCCCAATACGAGCAGTACTTC.

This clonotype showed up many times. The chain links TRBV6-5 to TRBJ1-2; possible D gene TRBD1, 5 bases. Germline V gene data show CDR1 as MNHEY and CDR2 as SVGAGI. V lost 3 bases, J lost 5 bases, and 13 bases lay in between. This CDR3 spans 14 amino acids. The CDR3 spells CASSYEGKSYGYTF. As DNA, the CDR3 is TGTGCCAGCAGTTATGAGGGGAAGTCATATGGCTACACCTTC.

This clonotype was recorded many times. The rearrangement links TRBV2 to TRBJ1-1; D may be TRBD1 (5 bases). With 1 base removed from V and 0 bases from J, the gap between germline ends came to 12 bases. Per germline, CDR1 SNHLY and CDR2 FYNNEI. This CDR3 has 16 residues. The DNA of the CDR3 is TGTGCCAGCAGTGAAGAATGGGCAGGGATGAACACTGAAGCTTTCTTT. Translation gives CASSEEWAGMNTEAFF.

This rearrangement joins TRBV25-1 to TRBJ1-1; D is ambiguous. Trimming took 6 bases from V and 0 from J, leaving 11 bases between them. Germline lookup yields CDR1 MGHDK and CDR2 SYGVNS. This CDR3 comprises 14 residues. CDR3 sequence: CASRSSGMNTEAFF. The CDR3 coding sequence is TGTGCCAGCAGGAGCTCTGGCATGAACACTGAAGCTTTCTTT.

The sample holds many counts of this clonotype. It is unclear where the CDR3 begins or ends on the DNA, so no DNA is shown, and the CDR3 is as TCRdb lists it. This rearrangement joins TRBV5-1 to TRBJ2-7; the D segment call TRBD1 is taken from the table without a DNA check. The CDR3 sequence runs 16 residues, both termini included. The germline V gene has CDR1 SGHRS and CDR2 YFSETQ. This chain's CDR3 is CASCSVLGALVREQYF.

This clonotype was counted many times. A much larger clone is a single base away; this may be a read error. The CDR3 reads CASRRVYEQYF. The CDR3 DNA reads as TGTGCCAGCAGGAGGGTCTACGAGCAGTACTTC. V usage is TRBV12-3 or TRBV12-4 and J usage is TRBJ2-7; D may be TRBD2 (5 bases). The CDR3 totals 11 residues. Trimming stripped 6 bases from V and 3 bases from J, with 6 bases between.

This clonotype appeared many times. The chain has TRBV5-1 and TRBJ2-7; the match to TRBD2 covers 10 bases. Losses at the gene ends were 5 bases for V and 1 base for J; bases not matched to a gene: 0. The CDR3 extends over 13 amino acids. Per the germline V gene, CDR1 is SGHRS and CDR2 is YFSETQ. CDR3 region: CASRTSGSYEQYF. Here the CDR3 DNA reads TGCGCCAGCAGGACTAGCGGGTCCTACGAGCAGTACTTC.

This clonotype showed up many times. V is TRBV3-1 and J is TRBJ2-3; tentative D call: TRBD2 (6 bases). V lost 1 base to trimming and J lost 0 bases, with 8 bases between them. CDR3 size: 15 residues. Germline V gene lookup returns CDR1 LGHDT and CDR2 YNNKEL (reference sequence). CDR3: CASSQVAGSTDTQYF. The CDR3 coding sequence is TGTGCCAGCAGCCAAGTTGCGGGAAGCACAGATACGCAGTATTTT.

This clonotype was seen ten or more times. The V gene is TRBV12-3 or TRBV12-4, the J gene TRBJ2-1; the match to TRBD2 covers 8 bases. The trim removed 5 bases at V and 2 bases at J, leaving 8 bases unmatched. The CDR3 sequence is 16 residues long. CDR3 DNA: TGTGCCAGCAGTCTACGGGGGGGGGTTGCCTACAATGAGCAGTTCTTC. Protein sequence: CASSLRGGVAYNEQFF.

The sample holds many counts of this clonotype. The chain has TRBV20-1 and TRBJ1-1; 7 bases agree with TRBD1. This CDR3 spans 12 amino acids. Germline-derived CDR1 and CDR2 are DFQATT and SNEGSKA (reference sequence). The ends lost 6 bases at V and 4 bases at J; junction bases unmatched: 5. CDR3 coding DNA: TGCAGTGCCAAAAGACAGGGCACTGAAGCTTTCTTT. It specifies CSAKRQGTEAFF.

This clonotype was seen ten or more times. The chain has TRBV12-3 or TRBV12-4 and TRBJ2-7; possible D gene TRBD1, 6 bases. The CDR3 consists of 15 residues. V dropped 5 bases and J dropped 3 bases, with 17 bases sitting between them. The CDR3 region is CASSQTGGPLYEQYF. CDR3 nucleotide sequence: TGTGCCAGCAGTCAGACAGGAGGTCCTCTCTACGAGCAGTACTTC.

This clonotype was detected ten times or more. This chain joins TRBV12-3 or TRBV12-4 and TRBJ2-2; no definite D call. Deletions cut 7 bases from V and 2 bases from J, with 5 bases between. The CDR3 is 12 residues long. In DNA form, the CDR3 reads TGTGCCAGCACTCAAAACACCGGGGAGCTGTTTTTT. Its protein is CASTQNTGELFF.

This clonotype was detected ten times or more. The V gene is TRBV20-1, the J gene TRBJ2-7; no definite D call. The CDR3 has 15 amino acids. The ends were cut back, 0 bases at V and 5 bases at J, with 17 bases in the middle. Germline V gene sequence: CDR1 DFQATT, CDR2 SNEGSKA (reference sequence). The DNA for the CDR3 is TGCAGTGCTAGAGATTCTCTGGCTCTCATAAACGAGCAGTACTTC. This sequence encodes CSARDSLALINEQYF.

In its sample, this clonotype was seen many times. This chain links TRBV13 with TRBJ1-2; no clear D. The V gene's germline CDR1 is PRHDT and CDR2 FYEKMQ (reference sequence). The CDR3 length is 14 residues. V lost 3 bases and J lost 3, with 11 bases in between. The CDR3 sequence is CASSFSTDYYGYTF. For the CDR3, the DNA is TGTGCCAGCAGCTTTAGCACCGACTACTATGGCTACACCTTC.

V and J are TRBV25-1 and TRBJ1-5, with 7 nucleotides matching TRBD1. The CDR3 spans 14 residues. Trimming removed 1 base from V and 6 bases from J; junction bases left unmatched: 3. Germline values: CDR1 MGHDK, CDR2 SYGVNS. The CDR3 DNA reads TGTGCCAGCAGTGAATCCCAGGGGGTTCAGCCCCAGCATTTT. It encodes CASSESQGVQPQHF.

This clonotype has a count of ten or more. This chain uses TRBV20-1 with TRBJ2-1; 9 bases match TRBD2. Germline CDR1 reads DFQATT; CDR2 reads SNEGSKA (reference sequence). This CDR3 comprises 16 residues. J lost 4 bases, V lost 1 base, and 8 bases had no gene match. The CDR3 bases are TGCAGTGCTAGAGGGACCTTAGCGGGAGCTTACAATGAGCAGTTCTTC. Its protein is CSARGTLAGAYNEQFF.

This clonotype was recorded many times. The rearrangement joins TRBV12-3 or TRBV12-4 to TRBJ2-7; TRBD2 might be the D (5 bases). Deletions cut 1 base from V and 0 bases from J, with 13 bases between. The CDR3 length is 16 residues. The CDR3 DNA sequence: TGTGCCAGCAGTTTAGAGATGGAGGAGAGCTCCTACGAGCAGTACTTC. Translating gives CASSLEMEESSYEQYF.

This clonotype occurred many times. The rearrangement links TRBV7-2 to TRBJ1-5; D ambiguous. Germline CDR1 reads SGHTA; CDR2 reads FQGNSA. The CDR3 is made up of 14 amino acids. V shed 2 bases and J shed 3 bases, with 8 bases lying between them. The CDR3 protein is CASSLWVNNQPQHF. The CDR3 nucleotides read TGTGCCAGCAGCTTATGGGTGAACAATCAGCCCCAGCATTTT.

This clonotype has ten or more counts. The CDR3 nucleotides read TGCAGCGTTGGAGGAGAAATGAACACTGAAGCTTTCTTT. Its protein is CSVGGEMNTEAFF. The chain uses TRBV29-1 and TRBJ1-1; D unresolved. The V gene lost 4 bases and the J gene lost 0 bases, with 9 bases spanning the gap. There are 13 residues in the CDR3. Germline V CDR1 and CDR2: SQVTM, ANQGSEA.

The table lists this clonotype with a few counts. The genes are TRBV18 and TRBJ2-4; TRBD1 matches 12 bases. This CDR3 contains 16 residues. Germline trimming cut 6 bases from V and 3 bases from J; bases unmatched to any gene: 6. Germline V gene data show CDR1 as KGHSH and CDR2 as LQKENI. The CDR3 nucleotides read TGTGCCAGCTCGAGGGACAGGGGGCTGGTCAAAAACATTCAGTACTTC. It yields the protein CASSRDRGLVKNIQYF. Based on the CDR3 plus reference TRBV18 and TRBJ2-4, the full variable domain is NAGVMQNPRHLVRRRGQEARLRCSPMKGHSHVYWYRQLPEEGLKFMVYLQKENIIDESGMPKERFSAEFPKEGPSILRIQQVVRGDSAAYFCASSRDRGLVKNIQYFGAGTRLSVL.

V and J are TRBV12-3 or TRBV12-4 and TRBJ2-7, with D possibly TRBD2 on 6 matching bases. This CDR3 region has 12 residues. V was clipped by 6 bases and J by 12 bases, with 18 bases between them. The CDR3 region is CASSEGFGRRYF. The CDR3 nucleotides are TGTGCCAGCAGCGAAGGTTTTGGGAGGAGGTACTTC.